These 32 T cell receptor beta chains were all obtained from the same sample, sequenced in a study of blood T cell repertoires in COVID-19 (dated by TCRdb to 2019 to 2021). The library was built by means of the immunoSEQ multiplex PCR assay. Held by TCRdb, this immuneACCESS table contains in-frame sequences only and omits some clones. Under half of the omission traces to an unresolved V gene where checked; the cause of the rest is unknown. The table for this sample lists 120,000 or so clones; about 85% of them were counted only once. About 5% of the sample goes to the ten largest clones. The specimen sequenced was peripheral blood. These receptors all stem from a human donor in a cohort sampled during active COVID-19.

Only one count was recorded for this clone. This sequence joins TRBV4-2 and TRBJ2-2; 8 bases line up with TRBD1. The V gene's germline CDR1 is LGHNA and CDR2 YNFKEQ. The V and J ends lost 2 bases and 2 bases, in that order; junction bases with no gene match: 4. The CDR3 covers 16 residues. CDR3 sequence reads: CASSQLTGANTGELFF. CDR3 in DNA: TGTGCCAGCAGCCAACTGACAGGGGCCAACACCGGGGAGCTGTTTTTT.

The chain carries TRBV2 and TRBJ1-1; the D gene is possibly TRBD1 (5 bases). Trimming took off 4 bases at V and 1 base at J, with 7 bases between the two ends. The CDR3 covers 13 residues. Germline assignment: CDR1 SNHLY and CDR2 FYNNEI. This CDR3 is CASSAQGNTEAFF. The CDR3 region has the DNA TGTGCCAGCAGTGCCCAGGGGAACACTGAAGCTTTCTTT.

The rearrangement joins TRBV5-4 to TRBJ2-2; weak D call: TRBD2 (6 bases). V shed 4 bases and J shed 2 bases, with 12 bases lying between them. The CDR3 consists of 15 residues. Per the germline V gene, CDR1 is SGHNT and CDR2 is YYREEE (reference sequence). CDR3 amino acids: CASSAGLGNTGELFF. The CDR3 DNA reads TGTGCCAGCAGCGCGGGACTTGGAAACACCGGGGAGCTGTTTTTT. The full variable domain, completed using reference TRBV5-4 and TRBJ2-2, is ETGVTQSPTHLIKTRGQQVTLRCSSQSGHNTVSWYQQALGQGPQFIFQYYREEENGRGNFPPRFSGLQFPNYSSELNVNALELDDSALYLCASSAGLGNTGELFFGEGSRLTVL.

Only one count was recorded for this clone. CDR3 in DNA: TGTGCCAGCAGTTTCGCCTCCGGGGGGAGAGAATATGGCTACACCTTC. Translating gives CASSFASGGREYGYTF. The J gene is TRBJ1-2, the V gene TRBV28; maybe TRBD1 (5 bases). Trimming took off 3 bases at V and 5 bases at J, with 19 bases between the two ends. The germline gives CDR1 MDHEN, CDR2 SYDVKM. The CDR3 spans 16 residues.

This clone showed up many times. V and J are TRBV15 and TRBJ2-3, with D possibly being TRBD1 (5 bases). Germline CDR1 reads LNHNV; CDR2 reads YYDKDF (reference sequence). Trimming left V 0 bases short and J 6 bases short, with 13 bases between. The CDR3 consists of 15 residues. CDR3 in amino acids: CATSRDSTAPDTQYF. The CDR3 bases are TGTGCCACCAGCAGAGATTCGACAGCCCCGGATACGCAGTATTTT.

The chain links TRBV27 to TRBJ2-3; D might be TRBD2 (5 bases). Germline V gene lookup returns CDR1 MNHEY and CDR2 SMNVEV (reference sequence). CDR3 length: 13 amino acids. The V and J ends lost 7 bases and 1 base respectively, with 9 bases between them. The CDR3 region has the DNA TGTGCCAGCAAGCGGAGCGGCACAGATACGCAGTATTTT. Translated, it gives CASKRSGTDTQYF.

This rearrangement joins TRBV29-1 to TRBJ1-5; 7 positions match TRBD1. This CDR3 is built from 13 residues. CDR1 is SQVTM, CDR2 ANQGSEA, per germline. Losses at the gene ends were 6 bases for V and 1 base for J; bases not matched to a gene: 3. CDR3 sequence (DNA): TGCAGCGTGACGACAGGGAGCAATCAGCCCCAGCATTTT. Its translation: CSVTTGSNQPQHF.

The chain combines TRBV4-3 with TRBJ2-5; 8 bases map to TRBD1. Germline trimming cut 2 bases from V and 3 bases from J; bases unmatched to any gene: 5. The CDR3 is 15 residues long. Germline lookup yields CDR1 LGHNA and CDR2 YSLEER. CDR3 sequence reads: CASSQTGTGKETQYF. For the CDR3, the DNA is TGCGCCAGCAGCCAAACTGGGACAGGTAAAGAGACCCAGTACTTC.

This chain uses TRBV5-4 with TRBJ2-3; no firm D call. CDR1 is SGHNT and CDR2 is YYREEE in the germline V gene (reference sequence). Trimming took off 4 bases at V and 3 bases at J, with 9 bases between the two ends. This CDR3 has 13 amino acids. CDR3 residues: CASSLPLTDTQYF. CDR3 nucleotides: TGTGCCAGCAGCCTACCCCTGACAGATACGCAGTATTTT. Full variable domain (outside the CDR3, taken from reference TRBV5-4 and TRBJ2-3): ETGVTQSPTHLIKTRGQQVTLRCSSQSGHNTVSWYQQALGQGPQFIFQYYREEENGRGNFPPRFSGLQFPNYSSELNVNALELDDSALYLCASSLPLTDTQYFGPGTRLTVL.

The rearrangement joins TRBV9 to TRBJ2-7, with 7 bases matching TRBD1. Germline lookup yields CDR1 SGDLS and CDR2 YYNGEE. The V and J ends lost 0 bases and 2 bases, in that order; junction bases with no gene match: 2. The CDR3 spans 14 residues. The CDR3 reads CASSVGGQPYEQYF. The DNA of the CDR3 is TGTGCCAGCAGCGTAGGGGGACAGCCCTACGAGCAGTACTTC.

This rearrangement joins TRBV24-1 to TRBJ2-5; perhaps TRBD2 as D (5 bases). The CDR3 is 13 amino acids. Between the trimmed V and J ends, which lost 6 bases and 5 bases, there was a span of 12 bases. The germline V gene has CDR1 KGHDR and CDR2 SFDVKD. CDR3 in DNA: TGTGCCACCAGTAACGGGGATCGGGAGACCCAGTACTTC. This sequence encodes CATSNGDRETQYF.

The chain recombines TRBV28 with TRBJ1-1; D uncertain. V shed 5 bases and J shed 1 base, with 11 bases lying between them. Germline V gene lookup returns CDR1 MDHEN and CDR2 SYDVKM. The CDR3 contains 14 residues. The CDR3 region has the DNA TGTGCCAGCAGTGCCAGCCTAGGGAACACTGAAGCTTTCTTT. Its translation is CASSASLGNTEAFF.

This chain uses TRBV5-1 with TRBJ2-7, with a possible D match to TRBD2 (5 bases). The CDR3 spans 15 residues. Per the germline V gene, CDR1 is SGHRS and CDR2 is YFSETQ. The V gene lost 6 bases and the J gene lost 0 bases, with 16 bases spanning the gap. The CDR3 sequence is CASMSTGSSSYEQYF. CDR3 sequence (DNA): TGCGCCAGCATGAGTACGGGGAGCAGCTCCTACGAGCAGTACTTC.

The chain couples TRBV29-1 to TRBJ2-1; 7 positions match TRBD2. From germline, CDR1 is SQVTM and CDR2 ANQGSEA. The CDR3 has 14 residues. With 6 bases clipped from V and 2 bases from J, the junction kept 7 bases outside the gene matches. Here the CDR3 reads CSVARSGTYNEQFF. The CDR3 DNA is TGCAGCGTCGCGAGGAGCGGGACCTACAATGAGCAGTTCTTC.

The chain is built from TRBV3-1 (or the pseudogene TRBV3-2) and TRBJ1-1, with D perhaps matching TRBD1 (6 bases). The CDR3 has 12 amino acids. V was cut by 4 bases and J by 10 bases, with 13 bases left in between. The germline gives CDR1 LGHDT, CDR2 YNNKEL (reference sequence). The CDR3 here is CASSLGQRGAFF. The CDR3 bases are TGTGCCAGCAGCCTTGGACAGCGAGGAGCTTTCTTT.

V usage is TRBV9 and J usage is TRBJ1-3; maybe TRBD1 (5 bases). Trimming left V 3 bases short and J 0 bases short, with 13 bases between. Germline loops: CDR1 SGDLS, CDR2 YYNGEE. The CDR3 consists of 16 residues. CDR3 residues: CASSGGGVSSGNTIYF. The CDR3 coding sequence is TGTGCCAGCAGCGGCGGAGGGGTCAGCTCTGGAAACACCATATATTTT.

Here the CDR3 reads CASSLGWTSGVYNEQFF. DNA for the CDR3: TGTGCCAGCAGCTTAGGCTGGACTAGCGGGGTATACAATGAGCAGTTCTTC. The rearrangement links TRBV7-2 to TRBJ2-1, with 12 nucleotides matching TRBD2. The CDR3 covers 17 residues. CDR1 SGHTA and CDR2 FQGNSA come from the germline V gene. The trim removed 1 base at V and 4 bases at J, leaving 5 bases unmatched.

CDR3 bases: TGCGCCAGCAGCCAACTAGACAGGAGCAATCAGCCCCAGCATTTT. Amino acid sequence: CASSQLDRSNQPQHF. V gene TRBV4-1 combines with J gene TRBJ1-5, with D possibly matching TRBD1 (6 bases). V was clipped by 2 bases and J by 1 base, with 9 bases between them. Germline V CDR1 and CDR2: MGHRA, YSYEKL. The CDR3 is 15 amino acids.

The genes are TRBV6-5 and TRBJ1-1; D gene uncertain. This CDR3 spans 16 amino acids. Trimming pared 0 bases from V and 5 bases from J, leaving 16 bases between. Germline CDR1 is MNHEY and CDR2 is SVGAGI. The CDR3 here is CASSYSFTLASTEAFF. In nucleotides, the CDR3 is TGTGCCAGCAGTTACTCGTTTACTCTAGCGTCTACTGAAGCTTTCTTT.

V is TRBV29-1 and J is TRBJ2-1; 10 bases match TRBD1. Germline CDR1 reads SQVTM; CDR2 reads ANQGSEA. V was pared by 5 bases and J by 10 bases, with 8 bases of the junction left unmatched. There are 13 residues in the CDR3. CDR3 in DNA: TGCAGCGTTTTACTAGACAGGGGGCTAGAGCAGTTCTTC. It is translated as CSVLLDRGLEQFF.

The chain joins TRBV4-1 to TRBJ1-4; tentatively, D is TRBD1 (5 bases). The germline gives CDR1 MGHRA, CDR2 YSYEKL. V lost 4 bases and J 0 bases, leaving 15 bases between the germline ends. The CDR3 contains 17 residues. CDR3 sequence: CASSPLGAPPTNEKLFF. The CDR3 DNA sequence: TGCGCCAGCAGCCCGCTTGGGGCCCCCCCAACTAATGAAAAACTGTTTTTT.

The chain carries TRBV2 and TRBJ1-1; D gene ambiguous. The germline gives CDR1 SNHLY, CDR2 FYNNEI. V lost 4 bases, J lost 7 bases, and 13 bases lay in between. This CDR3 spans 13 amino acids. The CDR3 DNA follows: TGTGCCAGCAGTGCGTACGGAGAATTTGAAGCTTTCTTT. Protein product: CASSAYGEFEAFF.

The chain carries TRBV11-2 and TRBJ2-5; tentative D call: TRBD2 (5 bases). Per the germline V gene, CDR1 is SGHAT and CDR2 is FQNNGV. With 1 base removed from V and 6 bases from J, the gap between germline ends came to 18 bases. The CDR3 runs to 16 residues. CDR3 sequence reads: CASSLAVSGVSKTQYF. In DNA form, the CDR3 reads TGTGCCAGCAGCTTAGCGGTGAGCGGTGTGTCGAAGACCCAGTACTTC.

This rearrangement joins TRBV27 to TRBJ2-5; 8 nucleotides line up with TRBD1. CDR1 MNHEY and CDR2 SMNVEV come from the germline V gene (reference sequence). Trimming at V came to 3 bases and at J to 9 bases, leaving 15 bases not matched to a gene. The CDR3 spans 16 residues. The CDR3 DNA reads TGTGCCAGCAGTTTCTTTCGGGACAGGTCAAGAGGGTCCCAGTACTTC. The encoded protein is CASSFFRDRSRGSQYF.

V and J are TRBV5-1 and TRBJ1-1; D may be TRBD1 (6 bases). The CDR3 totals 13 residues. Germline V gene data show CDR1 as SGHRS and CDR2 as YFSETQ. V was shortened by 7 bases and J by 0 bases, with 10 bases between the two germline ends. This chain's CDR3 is CASRTDMNTEAFF. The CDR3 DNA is TGCGCCAGCCGGACAGACATGAACACTGAAGCTTTCTTT.

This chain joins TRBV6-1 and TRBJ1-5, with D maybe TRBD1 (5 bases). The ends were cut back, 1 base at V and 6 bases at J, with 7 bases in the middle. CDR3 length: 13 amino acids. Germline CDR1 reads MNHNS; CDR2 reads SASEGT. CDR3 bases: TGTGCCAGCAGTGAAGGGACATTTCAGCCCCAGCATTTT. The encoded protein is CASSEGTFQPQHF.

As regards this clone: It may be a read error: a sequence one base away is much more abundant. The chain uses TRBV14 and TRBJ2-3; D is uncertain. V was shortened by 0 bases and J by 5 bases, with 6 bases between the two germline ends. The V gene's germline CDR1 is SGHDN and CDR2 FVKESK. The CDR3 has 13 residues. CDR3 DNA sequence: TGTGCCAGCAGCCAAGATCTTGTAGATACGCAGTATTTT. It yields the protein CASSQDLVDTQYF.

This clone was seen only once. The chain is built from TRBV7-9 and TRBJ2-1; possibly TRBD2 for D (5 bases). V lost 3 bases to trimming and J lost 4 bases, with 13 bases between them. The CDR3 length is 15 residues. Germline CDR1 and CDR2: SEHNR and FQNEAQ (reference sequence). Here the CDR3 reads CASSFGSGVYNEQFF. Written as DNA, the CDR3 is TGTGCCAGCAGCTTCGGAAGCGGTGTTTACAATGAGCAGTTCTTC.

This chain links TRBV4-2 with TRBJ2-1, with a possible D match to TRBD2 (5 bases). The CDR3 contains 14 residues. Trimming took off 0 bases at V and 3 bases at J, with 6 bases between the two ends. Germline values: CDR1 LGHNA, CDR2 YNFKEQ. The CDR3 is CASSQEGDYNEQFF. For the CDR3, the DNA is TGTGCCAGCAGCCAAGAGGGAGACTACAATGAGCAGTTCTTC.

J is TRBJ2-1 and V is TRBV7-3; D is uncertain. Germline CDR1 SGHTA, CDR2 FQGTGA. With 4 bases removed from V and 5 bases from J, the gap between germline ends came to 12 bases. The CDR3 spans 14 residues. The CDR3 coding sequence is TGTGCCAGCAGCTCAGACTCGGTTAACAATGAGCAGTTCTTC. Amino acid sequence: CASSSDSVNNEQFF.

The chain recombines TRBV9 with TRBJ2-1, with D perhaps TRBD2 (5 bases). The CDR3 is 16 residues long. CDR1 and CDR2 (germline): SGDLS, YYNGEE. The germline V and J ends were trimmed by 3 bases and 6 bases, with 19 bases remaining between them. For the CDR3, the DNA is TGTGCCAGCAGCGCTCTTGGCGGGCCTCGGGGCAATGAGCAGTTCTTC. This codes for CASSALGGPRGNEQFF.

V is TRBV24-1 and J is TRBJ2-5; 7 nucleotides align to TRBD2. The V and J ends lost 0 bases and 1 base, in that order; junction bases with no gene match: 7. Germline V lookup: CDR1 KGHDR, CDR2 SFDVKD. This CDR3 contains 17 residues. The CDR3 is CATSDLREASFQETQYF. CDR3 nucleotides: TGTGCCACCAGTGATTTGCGGGAGGCCTCCTTCCAAGAGACCCAGTACTTC.